These 31 T cell receptor beta chains share one sample of origin, sequenced in a study of T cells in Graves' hyperthyroidism and ophthalmopathy. TCR beta CDR3 regions were amplified from RNA transcripts. When the TCR CDR3 underwent first-round RT-PCR, the HTBI primer set was used. TCRdb processed the multiplex PCR reads anew with MiXCR; each CDR3 protein has one entry. Here the sample spans roughly 500,000 distinct CDR3 sequences, around a fifth being singletons. The sample taken for sequencing was blood. Source of these receptors: a woman in her 70s with Graves' ophthalmopathy.

This clonotype has ten or more counts. The chain has TRBV7-3 and TRBJ1-1, with D possibly TRBD1 on 6 matching bases. V lost 4 bases, J lost 8 bases, and 17 bases lay in between. Germline V gene data show CDR1 as SGHTA and CDR2 as FQGTGA. The CDR3 spans 14 residues. In DNA, the CDR3 is TGTGCCAGCAGCTCCCAGCCAGGGGCGTACGAAGCTTTCTTT. Amino acids: CASSSQPGAYEAFF.

There are a few counts of this clonotype. V is TRBV3-1 and J is TRBJ1-2; D ambiguous. Trimming cost V 2 bases and J 3 bases, with 13 bases left between them. The CDR3 runs 15 residues. The germline CDR1 and CDR2 sequences are LGHDT and YNNKEL (reference sequence). The CDR3 DNA follows: TGTGCCAGCAGCCAATATGGGCCAGACCACTATGGCTACACCTTC. As protein: CASSQYGPDHYGYTF.

V gene TRBV18 combines with J gene TRBJ2-7; 12 bases align to TRBD1. Germline values: CDR1 KGHSH, CDR2 LQKENI. With 0 bases clipped from V and 4 bases from J, the junction kept 7 bases outside the gene matches. CDR3 length: 17 amino acids. The CDR3 coding sequence is TGTGCCAGCTCACCACCAATGGGACAGGGGGCGCGGTACGAGCAGTACTTC. Its translation is CASSPPMGQGARYEQYF.

This clonotype was observed a few times. The V call is TRBV5-4, the J call TRBJ2-7; the match to TRBD2 covers 15 bases. Losses at the gene ends were 4 bases for V and 6 bases for J; bases not matched to a gene: 5. CDR1 is SGHNT, CDR2 YYREEE, per germline (reference sequence). The CDR3 loop spans 15 amino acids. The DNA for the CDR3 is TGTGCCAGCAGCGGAGGGACTAGCGGGAGGAGCGAGCAGTACTTC. Its translation: CASSGGTSGRSEQYF.

This clonotype was seen a few times. V gene TRBV20-1 combines with J gene TRBJ2-7, with TRBD2 identical over 10 bases. The germline V gene encodes CDR1 DFQATT and CDR2 SNEGSKA (reference sequence). This CDR3 has 15 amino acids. The V gene end was trimmed by 4 bases and the J gene end by 3 bases; junction bases not matched to a gene: 9. The CDR3 coding sequence is TGCAGTGCTACCAGACTAGCGGGTAAAAACTACGAGCAGTACTTC. As protein: CSATRLAGKNYEQYF.

This clonotype was counted a few times. The chain has TRBV2 and TRBJ1-2, with 8 bases matching TRBD1. The V gene end was trimmed by 4 bases and the J gene end by 7 bases; junction bases not matched to a gene: 8. CDR3 size: 14 residues. Germline V CDR1 and CDR2: SNHLY, FYNNEI. This CDR3 reads CASSVQTGGGGYTF. The CDR3 DNA follows: TGTGCCAGCAGTGTCCAAACAGGGGGTGGTGGCTACACCTTC.

This clonotype was picked up many times. V is TRBV7-2 and J is TRBJ1-1, with TRBD1 identical over 8 bases. Germline trimming cut 4 bases from V and 0 bases from J; bases unmatched to any gene: 4. The CDR3 consists of 15 residues. Germline V gene sequence: CDR1 SGHTA, CDR2 FQGNSA. The CDR3 sequence is CASSSTGGLNTEAFF. CDR3 in DNA: TGTGCCAGCAGCTCCACAGGGGGTTTGAACACTGAAGCTTTCTTT.

Worth noting for this clonotype: Since no conserved phenylalanine or tryptophan closes the CDR3, a read error is the likely cause. The chain links TRBV2 to TRBJ1-2, with a weak D call TRBD1 (6 bases). The CDR3 extends over 14 amino acids. The germline CDR1 and CDR2 sequences are SNHLY and FYNNEI. The V end lost 4 bases, the J end lost 4 bases, and 13 bases lay between the germline ends. CDR3 bases: TGTGCCAGCAGTGGGGCAGGGGCCTCCTATGGCTACACCCTC. Residues: CASSGAGASYGYTL.

This clonotype occurred a few times. The chain combines TRBV2 with TRBJ2-1; 9 nucleotides align to TRBD1. Trimming removed 1 base from V and 8 bases from J; junction bases left unmatched: 6. The CDR3 covers 15 residues. Looked up from germline, CDR1 is SNHLY and CDR2 is FYNNEI. The CDR3 bases are TGTGCCAGCAGTGAAGGGACAGGGGTTTTCTATGAGCAGTTCTTC. It codes for CASSEGTGVFYEQFF.

This clonotype came up a few times. The chain links TRBV7-2 to TRBJ2-3, with 8 nucleotides matching TRBD1. This CDR3 has 14 amino acids. V shed 5 bases and J 4 bases; nucleotides not matched to a gene: 5. Germline CDR1 is SGHTA and CDR2 is FQGNSA. The CDR3 is CASSRTGWADTQYF. The CDR3 DNA reads TGTGCCAGCAGCCGGACAGGGTGGGCAGATACGCAGTATTTT.

This clonotype was seen only a few times. V usage is TRBV7-2 and J usage is TRBJ2-5, with TRBD1 matching over 9 bases. The CDR3 runs 13 residues. Germline V gives CDR1 SGHTA, CDR2 FQGNSA. V was pared by 5 bases and J by 4 bases, with 2 bases of the junction left unmatched. CDR3: CASSQTGGETQYF. The CDR3 DNA sequence: TGTGCCAGCAGCCAGACAGGGGGAGAGACCCAGTACTTC.

The genes are TRBV3-1 and TRBJ1-1; D gene unclear. Per germline, CDR1 LGHDT and CDR2 YNNKEL (reference sequence). Deletions cut 3 bases from V and 1 base from J, with 9 bases between. The CDR3 is made up of 14 amino acids. The CDR3 DNA reads as TGTGCCAGCAGCCAGCTGGCGGGGAACACTGAAGCTTTCTTT. Its protein is CASSQLAGNTEAFF.

This chain uses TRBV25-1 with TRBJ2-7, with D possibly being TRBD1 or TRBD2 (5 bases each). This CDR3 has 14 residues. The germline gives CDR1 MGHDK, CDR2 SYGVNS. Trimming stripped 5 bases from V and 2 bases from J, with 13 bases between. CDR3 sequence (DNA): TGTGCCAGCAGTCCCGGGACCCAGGCCTACGAGCAGTACTTC. Amino acid sequence: CASSPGTQAYEQYF.

This clonotype was observed a single time. The chain is built from TRBV27 and TRBJ1-5; no definite D call. This CDR3 is 9 amino acids long. Trimming removed 7 bases at V and 5 bases at J, with 0 bases between. Germline CDR1 is MNHEY and CDR2 is SMNVEV (reference sequence). CDR3: CASNQPQHF. The CDR3 nucleotides read TGTGCCAGCAATCAGCCCCAGCATTTT.

Turning to this clonotype: This may stem from a read error, because a much larger clone lies one nucleotide away. This chain connects TRBV2 to TRBJ2-1, with D possibly being TRBD2 (6 bases). The germline gives CDR1 SNHLY, CDR2 FYNNEI. The CDR3 loop spans 16 amino acids. CDR3 region: CASIALARVSYNERFF. The CDR3 DNA reads TGTGCCAGCATTGCGCTAGCGAGGGTCTCCTACAATGAGCGGTTCTTC.

This chain links TRBV9 with TRBJ2-1; 9 bases align to TRBD2. Germline lookup yields CDR1 SGDLS and CDR2 YYNGEE. The CDR3 totals 15 residues. V dropped 6 bases and J dropped 4; count of bases not matched to a gene: 8. The CDR3 DNA sequence: TGTGCCAGCACCCGATTAGCGGGAGCTTACAATGAGCAGTTCTTC. Translating gives CASTRLAGAYNEQFF. The variable domain in full, completed from reference TRBV9 and TRBJ2-1, reads DSGVTQTPKHLITATGQRVTLRCSPRSGDLSVYWYQQSLDQGLQFLIQYYNGEERAKGNILERFSAQQFPDLHSELNLSSLELGDSALYFCASTRLAGAYNEQFFGPGTRLTVL.

This chain links TRBV5-5 with TRBJ2-3, with 9 nucleotides matching TRBD1. The V segment lost 3 bases and the J segment 9 bases; nucleotides outside the gene matches: 8. CDR1 SGHKS and CDR2 YYEKEE come from the germline V gene (reference sequence). The CDR3 has 14 residues. CDR3 DNA: TGTGCCAGCAGCTCCGGGACAGGGACTACAACGCAGTATTTT. Translating it yields CASSSGTGTTTQYF.

The gene calls are TRBV12-3 or TRBV12-4 and TRBJ1-1, with D possibly matching TRBD1 (6 bases). The CDR3 length is 15 residues. V was clipped by 4 bases and J by 4 bases, with 16 bases between them. The CDR3 is CASSSRMTGFTEAFF. In DNA form, the CDR3 reads TGTGCCAGCAGTTCGCGCATGACAGGTTTCACTGAAGCTTTCTTT.

In its sample, this clonotype was seen many times. The CDR3 region has the DNA TGTGCCAGCAGTCAGGACTACACAAATGAGCAGTTCTTC. Protein sequence: CASSQDYTNEQFF. The rearrangement joins TRBV12-3 or TRBV12-4 to TRBJ2-1; weak D call: TRBD2 (6 bases). The V gene lost 5 bases and the J gene lost 7 bases, with 12 bases spanning the gap. The CDR3 has 13 amino acids.

In its sample, this clonotype was seen many times. This chain joins TRBV7-2 and TRBJ1-2; D is undetermined. Trimming took 5 bases from V and 7 from J, leaving 11 bases between them. This CDR3 is built from 12 residues. The germline gives CDR1 SGHTA, CDR2 FQGNSA. CDR3 bases: TGTGCCAGCAGCCCCGAGGTACTTGGCTACACCTTC. Translating it yields CASSPEVLGYTF.

A word on this clonotype: A much larger clonotype is one base distant, so this may be a read error. The J gene is TRBJ1-2, the V gene TRBV11-1, with TRBD1 identical over 7 bases. This CDR3 has 15 residues. Unmatched junction bases numbered 9, after V lost 2 bases and J lost 6 bases. Germline loops: CDR1 SGHAT, CDR2 FQDESV (reference sequence). CDR3 in DNA: TGTGCCAGCAGCTTACGCGGACAGGCAATCCATGGCTACACCTTC. It yields the protein CASSLRGQAIHGYTF.

J is TRBJ2-1 and V is TRBV9, with TRBD1 matching over 9 bases. There are 14 residues in the CDR3. From germline, CDR1 is SGDLS and CDR2 YYNGEE. Trimming removed 4 bases from V and 8 bases from J; junction bases left unmatched: 7. The chain's CDR3 is CASSRDRVNYEQFF. The CDR3 DNA reads as TGTGCCAGCAGCAGGGACAGGGTTAACTATGAGCAGTTCTTC.

The chain couples TRBV7-9 to TRBJ1-1, with D tentatively TRBD1 (6 bases). The CDR3 is made up of 14 amino acids. The germline V and J ends were trimmed by 4 bases and 7 bases, with 16 bases remaining between them. CDR1 and CDR2 from the germline V gene are SEHNR and FQNEAQ (reference sequence). CDR3 DNA sequence: TGTGCCAGCAGCTCTTTACTTACAGGGATTGAAGCTTTCTTT. It yields the protein CASSSLLTGIEAFF.

The rearrangement uses TRBV6-1 and TRBJ1-1; no reliable D call. V was pared by 5 bases and J by 1 base, with 14 bases between. CDR3 length: 15 amino acids. The V gene's germline CDR1 is MNHNS and CDR2 SASEGT. For the CDR3, the DNA is TGTGCCAGCAGTCCCCAGGTATTGGCGAACACTGAAGCTTTCTTT. Protein product: CASSPQVLANTEAFF.

The J gene is TRBJ2-3, the V gene TRBV7-2; TRBD1 matches at 7 bases. This CDR3 has 14 residues. Germline CDR1 reads SGHTA; CDR2 reads FQGNSA. Trimming took 1 base from V and 4 from J; bases not matched to a gene: 2. Here the CDR3 DNA reads TGTGCCAGCAGCTTAGTAGGGGGCTCAGATACGCAGTATTTT. Protein product: CASSLVGGSDTQYF.

This chain connects TRBV10-2 to TRBJ1-1, with D possibly matching TRBD1 (6 bases). V was shortened by 6 bases and J by 4 bases, with 15 bases between the two germline ends. The CDR3 is made up of 14 amino acids. Germline loops: CDR1 WSHSY, CDR2 SAAADI. As DNA, the CDR3 is TGCGCCAGCAGAGGGGGTCGAGGGGGCACTGAAGCTTTCTTT. The encoded protein is CASRGGRGGTEAFF.

Notes on this clonotype: Given a much more abundant clone one base away, this may be a read error. CDR3 DNA sequence: TGTGCCAGCAGTTATCAGACCAATCAGCCCCAGCATTTT. This sequence encodes CASSYQTNQPQHF. The V call is TRBV12-3 or TRBV12-4, the J call TRBJ1-5; no clear D gene. The CDR3 length is 13 residues. Trimming took 4 bases from V and 3 from J, leaving 7 bases between them.

This clonotype came up a few times. The rearrangement uses TRBV6-1 and TRBJ1-2, with TRBD1 identical over 7 bases. Germline V gene data show CDR1 as MNHNS and CDR2 as SASEGT. The CDR3 has 14 residues. V gave up 10 bases and J gave up 2 bases; unmatched junction bases: 10. This CDR3 is CAIQGVGGNYGYTF. The CDR3 DNA sequence: TGTGCCATCCAGGGGGTAGGGGGGAACTATGGCTACACCTTC.

This clonotype came up a few times. The chain links TRBV3-1 to TRBJ2-2; D tentatively fits TRBD1 or TRBD2 (5 bases each). The CDR3 consists of 16 residues. Germline CDR1 reads LGHDT; CDR2 reads YNNKEL (reference sequence). The V end lost 4 bases, the J end lost 2 bases, and 14 bases lay between the germline ends. The chain's CDR3 is CASSPGTQTNTGELFF. In nucleotides, the CDR3 is TGTGCCAGCAGCCCTGGGACGCAGACTAACACCGGGGAGCTGTTTTTT.

This clonotype has at least ten counts. The rearrangement links TRBV6-1 to TRBJ1-5, with TRBD1 matching over 9 bases. The CDR3 is made up of 15 amino acids. CDR1 and CDR2 from the germline V gene are MNHNS and SASEGT. Unmatched junction bases numbered 5, after V lost 6 bases and J lost 2 bases. The CDR3 sequence: CASRRTGERNQPQHF. The CDR3 DNA follows: TGTGCCAGCAGGCGGACAGGGGAACGCAATCAGCCCCAGCATTTT.

This chain joins TRBV30 and TRBJ1-4; D unresolved. V was cut by 2 bases and J by 8 bases, with 9 bases left in between. This CDR3 has 12 residues. Looked up from germline, CDR1 is GTSNPN and CDR2 is SVGIG (reference sequence). For the CDR3, the DNA is TGTGCCTGGAGTTATACGGGCGAAAAACTGTTTTTT. It is translated as CAWSYTGEKLFF.